Each of the 20 T cell receptor beta chains below was sequenced from the same sample in a study of blood T cell repertoires in COVID-19. Measured with immunoSEQ multiplex PCR; TCRdb has only the in-frame clones, and not every one. The table has around 170,000 clones, more than 70% seen once. What was sequenced was PBMCs or T cells enriched from blood (not recorded which). Every receptor here comes from a woman aged 25 to 39 who had recovered from COVID-19.

The chain recombines TRBV18 with TRBJ2-2, with 9 nucleotides matching TRBD2. The CDR3 sequence is 14 residues long. After removal of 3 bases from V and 6 bases from J, the junction contained 2 bases not matched to a gene. The germline V gene encodes CDR1 KGHSH and CDR2 LQKENI. Here the CDR3 DNA reads TGTGCCAGCTCACCGGTAGCGGGAGCCGGGGAGCTGTTTTTT. It specifies CASSPVAGAGELFF.

The V gene is TRBV2, the J gene TRBJ2-3, with TRBD2 matching over 8 bases. Germline V lookup: CDR1 SNHLY, CDR2 FYNNEI. The V and J ends lost 3 bases and 1 base, in that order; junction bases with no gene match: 6. The CDR3 covers 16 residues. Here the CDR3 DNA reads TGTGCCAGCAGTGATCCCAGCGGGAGTGGCACAGATACGCAGTATTTT. Its protein product is CASSDPSGSGTDTQYF.

Comment on this clone: Additional DNA sequences in this sample encode the identical CDR3. The gene calls are TRBV6-5 and TRBJ2-5; 8 nucleotides match TRBD2. V trimming: 2 bases; J trimming: 5 bases; junction bases outside the gene matches: 4. The germline gives CDR1 MNHEY, CDR2 SVGAGI. The CDR3 runs 14 residues. In DNA form, the CDR3 reads TGTGCCAGCAGTTACGGAGCGGGAGTGGAGACCCAGTACTTC. Protein sequence: CASSYGAGVETQYF.

The V and J genes are TRBV2 and TRBJ2-3; 7 nucleotides agree with TRBD2. The ends lost 6 bases at V and 6 bases at J; junction bases unmatched: 6. This CDR3 contains 13 residues. Germline-derived CDR1 and CDR2 are SNHLY and FYNNEI. The CDR3 DNA follows: TGTGCCAGCAGGGCGGGAGAGGCCGATACGCAGTATTTT. It yields the protein CASRAGEADTQYF.

The V call is TRBV27, the J call TRBJ2-6; TRBD2 might be the D (6 bases). The V end was cut by 3 bases, the J end by 1 base, with 13 bases between. This CDR3 comprises 17 residues. Per germline, CDR1 MNHEY and CDR2 SMNVEV (reference sequence). The CDR3 sequence is CASSFSGGRSGANVLTF. As DNA, the CDR3 is TGTGCCAGCAGTTTTTCAGGAGGGCGGTCTGGGGCCAACGTCCTGACTTTC.

The chain has TRBV30 and TRBJ1-5; possible D gene TRBD1, 6 bases. The germline CDR1 and CDR2 sequences are GTSNPN and SVGIG (reference sequence). V gave up 1 base and J gave up 3 bases, with 10 bases separating them. The CDR3 length is 14 residues. As DNA, the CDR3 is TGTGCCTGGAGTGGGGGGCGCTACAATCAGCCCCAGCATTTT. This encodes CAWSGGRYNQPQHF.

This clone occurred a few times. The rearrangement links TRBV6-1 to TRBJ1-2, with 8 bases lining up with TRBD1. V lost 0 bases and J lost 8; bases outside the gene matches: 5. Germline CDR1 MNHNS, CDR2 SASEGT. The CDR3 covers 14 residues. The CDR3 sequence is CASSEAMDRAGYTF. CDR3 nucleotides: TGTGCCAGCAGTGAAGCGATGGACAGGGCGGGCTACACCTTC.

The sample holds one count of this clone. The chain joins TRBV2 to TRBJ1-2; a possible D gene is TRBD1 (6 bases). The germline CDR1 and CDR2 sequences are SNHLY and FYNNEI. The V end was cut by 4 bases, the J end by 7 bases, with 16 bases between. This CDR3 has 14 amino acids. CDR3 region: CASSGVGTTGGYTF. The CDR3 DNA reads TGTGCCAGCAGTGGGGTGGGGACAACGGGTGGCTACACCTTC.

For the CDR3, the DNA is TGTGCCAGTCGAGGGGGCGGCGGCTACACCTTC. Amino acids: CASRGGGGYTF. The gene calls are TRBV19 and TRBJ1-2; TRBD1 matches at 7 bases. CDR1 is LNHDA, CDR2 SQIVND, per germline (reference sequence). Trimming cost V 8 bases and J 8 bases; bases outside gene matches: 5. The CDR3 loop spans 11 amino acids.

The chain has TRBV4-1 and TRBJ1-1; the match to TRBD1 covers 8 bases. V gave up 0 bases and J gave up 0 bases; unmatched junction bases: 12. The CDR3 runs to 19 residues. CDR1 and CDR2 (germline): MGHRA, YSYEKL. The CDR3 reads CASSQDKSRTGNMNTEAFF. The CDR3 region has the DNA TGCGCCAGCAGCCAAGATAAATCGAGGACAGGGAACATGAACACTGAAGCTTTCTTT.

The CDR3, as DNA: TGTGCCAGCAGCAACAAACGTCCGGGACAACTTGGAAACACCATATATTTT. It encodes CASSNKRPGQLGNTIYF. This chain connects TRBV7-9 to TRBJ1-3; possible D gene TRBD1, 6 bases. Germline V CDR1 and CDR2: SEHNR, FQNEAQ (reference sequence). The CDR3 contains 17 residues. V lost 5 bases and J 3 bases, leaving 20 bases between the germline ends.

CDR3 DNA: TGTGCCAGCAGTAATGGAGGAGAGACCCAGTACTTC. Protein sequence: CASSNGGETQYF. This chain joins TRBV5-8 and TRBJ2-5; possibly TRBD2 for D (5 bases). The CDR3 is 12 amino acids. Trimming stripped 5 bases from V and 4 bases from J, with 9 bases between. The germline V gene has CDR1 SGHTS and CDR2 YDEGEE.

The rearrangement joins TRBV19 to TRBJ2-7; TRBD1 is a possible D gene (6 bases). CDR1 is LNHDA, CDR2 SQIVND, per germline (reference sequence). Trimming removed 4 bases at V and 1 base at J, with 8 bases between. The CDR3 totals 13 residues. The DNA for the CDR3 is TGTGCCAGTAGTAATGGACAGTCCTACGAGCAGTACTTC. Translated, it gives CASSNGQSYEQYF.

V is TRBV11-2 and J is TRBJ2-7; 7 bases are a match to TRBD1. The trim removed 5 bases at V and 6 bases at J, leaving 10 bases unmatched. Germline loops: CDR1 SGHAT, CDR2 FQNNGV. The CDR3 runs 14 residues. The CDR3 protein is CASSAIRGRLEQYF. The CDR3, as DNA: TGTGCCAGCAGCGCAATTAGGGGGCGACTCGAGCAGTACTTC.

The J gene is TRBJ2-7, the V gene TRBV25-1, with TRBD2 matching 15 bases. With V trimmed by 4 bases and J by 3 bases, 10 bases remained unmatched. The CDR3 covers 18 residues. Per germline, CDR1 MGHDK and CDR2 SYGVNS. CDR3 residues: CASSVSGTSGRIYYEQYF. As DNA, the CDR3 is TGTGCCAGCAGTGTGAGCGGGACTAGCGGGAGGATATACTACGAGCAGTACTTC.

The chain employs TRBV5-6 and TRBJ2-7, with D tentatively TRBD2 (5 bases). Trimming left V 2 bases short and J 6 bases short, with 12 bases between. Germline lookup yields CDR1 SGHDT and CDR2 YYEEEE. CDR3 length: 13 residues. The CDR3 loop is CASSFVRDSEQYF. In DNA, the CDR3 is TGTGCCAGCAGCTTTGTCCGGGATTCCGAGCAGTACTTC.

This sequence joins TRBV3-1 (or the pseudogene TRBV3-2) and TRBJ2-3; 7 bases agree with TRBD1. Germline lookup yields CDR1 LGHDT and CDR2 YNNKEL (reference sequence). CDR3 size: 16 residues. V shed 5 bases, J shed 2 bases, and the junction held 10 bases outside the gene matches. The CDR3 DNA sequence: TGTGCCAGCAGCACCGCGACAGGGCAGATCACAGATACGCAGTATTTT. Protein sequence: CASSTATGQITDTQYF.

The chain joins TRBV7-8 to TRBJ2-5; TRBD1 might be the D (5 bases). CDR3 length equals 15 residues. With 5 bases removed from V and 8 bases from J, the gap between germline ends came to 21 bases. CDR1 is SGHVS, CDR2 FQNEAQ, per germline. The CDR3 nucleotides are TGTGCCAGCAGCCTCGGTTGGGGTGACAGAGAAACCCAGTACTTC. This sequence encodes CASSLGWGDRETQYF.

The chain couples TRBV2 to TRBJ2-2; TRBD2 agrees at 7 bases. This CDR3 has 15 residues. The germline CDR1 and CDR2 sequences are SNHLY and FYNNEI. J was trimmed by 4 bases and V by 3 bases; bases with no gene match: 5. This chain's CDR3 is CASSDGGRSTGELFF. CDR3 bases: TGTGCCAGCAGTGATGGCGGGAGAAGCACCGGGGAGCTGTTTTTT.

The chain links TRBV3-1 (or the pseudogene TRBV3-2) to TRBJ1-1; unclear D gene. Trimming took off 3 bases at V and 6 bases at J, with 5 bases between the two ends. The CDR3 is 11 amino acids. The germline V gene has CDR1 LGHDT and CDR2 YNNKEL (reference sequence). CDR3 DNA sequence: TGTGCCAGCAGCCACCAGGCTGAAGCTTTCTTT. Protein: CASSHQAEAFF.